This T cell receptor (beta chain) was sequenced for a study of circulating and synovial CD4+ cells in juvenile arthritis. Study findings and constraints: Vbeta family usage analysis did not detect the pathogenic-like versus bulk difference. Compared with bulk blood, circulating pathogenic-like lymphocytes shared substantially more CDR3 sequences with synovial T cells. CPL and bulk CD4 samples differed at least tenfold in T cell genomes. Deeper sequencing increased measured overlap with synovial clonotypes.

CDR1 SGHDN and CDR2 FVKESK come from the germline V gene. CDR3 length: 14 amino acids. About this clone itself: Its specificity is unknown.

Sequenced by immunoSEQ multiplex PCR; TCRdb stores in-frame clones only, minus some. Here the sample spans tens of thousands of clones, roughly 94% being singletons. The receptor was isolated from a human donor with juvenile idiopathic arthritis. The sequenced sample was CD4+ T cells from blood. The chain combines TRBV14 with TRBJ2-5; D is possibly TRBD1 (5 bases). The DNA end is more similar to TRBJ2-7, so the J call may be wrong. CDR3 amino acids: CASSQQGQYYEQYF. CDR3 bases: TGTGCCAGCAGCCAGCAGGGTCAATACTACGAGCAGTACTTC.